The present T cell receptor (beta chain) was sequenced within a study of CD8+ T cells in alopecia areata. Overall study results and limits: Higher clonality and more expanded CD8+ clones appeared in lesional than normal scalp. The study found tofacitinib significantly decreased scalp clonality and expanded CD8+ clones among the top 100. Numerous clones, expanded in lesions, remained in scalp and blood during tofacitinib.

Sequencing templates came from extracted RNA that was reverse transcribed into cDNA. Using immunoSEQ multiplex PCR, the repertoire was profiled, and TCRdb retains in-frame clones only, with some absent. The sample shows 150,000 to 250,000 clones, more than 55% of them seen only once. About this clone: Antigen specificity is unknown.

Treatment defined: oral pan-JAK inhibitor, 5-10 mg twice daily. Sorting from PBMCs produced CD4+ and CD8+ T cells. CDR3 length: 13 amino acids. In germline, CDR1 is GTSNPN, CDR2 SVGIG (reference sequence). Trimming removed 2 bases from V and 8 bases from J, with 15 bases in between. The clonotype originates from a human donor with alopecia areata. The sample was CD4+ T cells sorted from blood, taken at week 4, from a patient treated with tofacitinib. The gene calls are TRBV30 and TRBJ1-2; no clear D gene. The CDR3 here is CAWSSPEIMGYTF. The CDR3, as DNA: TGTGCCTGGAGTTCACCGGAGATTATGGGCTACACCTTC. Complete variable domain (other parts from reference TRBV30 and TRBJ1-2): SQTIHQWPATLVQPVGSPLSLECTVEGTSNPNLYWYRQAAGRGLQLLFYSVGIGQISSEVPQNLSASRPQDRQFILSSKKLLLSDSGFYLCAWSSPEIMGYTFGSGTRLTVV.